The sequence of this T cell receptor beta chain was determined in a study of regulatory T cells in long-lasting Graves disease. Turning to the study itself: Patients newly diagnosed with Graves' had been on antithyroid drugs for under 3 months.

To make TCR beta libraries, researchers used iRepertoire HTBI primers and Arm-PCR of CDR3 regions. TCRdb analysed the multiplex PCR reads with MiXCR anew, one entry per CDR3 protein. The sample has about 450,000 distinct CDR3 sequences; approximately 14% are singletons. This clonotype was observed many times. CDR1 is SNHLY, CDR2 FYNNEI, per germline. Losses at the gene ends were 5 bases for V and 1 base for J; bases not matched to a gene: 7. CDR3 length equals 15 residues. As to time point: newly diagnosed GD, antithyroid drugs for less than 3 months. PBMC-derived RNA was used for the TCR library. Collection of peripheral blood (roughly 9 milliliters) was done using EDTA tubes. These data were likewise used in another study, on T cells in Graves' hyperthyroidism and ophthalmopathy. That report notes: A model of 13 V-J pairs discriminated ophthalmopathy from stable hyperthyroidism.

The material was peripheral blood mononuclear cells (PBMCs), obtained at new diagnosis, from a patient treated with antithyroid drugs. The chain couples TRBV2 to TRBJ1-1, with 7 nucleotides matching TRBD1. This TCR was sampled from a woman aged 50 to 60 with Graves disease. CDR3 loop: CASSTRRTGNTEAFF. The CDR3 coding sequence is TGTGCCAGCAGTACTCGCCGGACAGGGAACACTGAAGCTTTCTTT.